This is a list of T cell receptor beta chains from one sample in a study of CD8+ T cells in alopecia areata. Measured with immunoSEQ multiplex PCR; TCRdb has only the in-frame clones, and not every one. In the table there are under 130,000 clones, approximately 52% of which are singletons. The sequencing input was CD4+ T cells sorted from blood. These receptors all come from a human donor in good health. The CDR3 runs from the conserved cysteine through the conserved F or W. Fields, in order: J gene, D gene, V gene, clone size, CDR3 DNA, CDR3 protein. A D gene is named only where the DNA matches it firmly. Part of the rows lack a size; the others show once, few, many or a class for expanded clones.

TRBJ1-4,NA,TRBV2,NA,TGTGCCAGCAGTCGTGAACAGGGAAATAATGAAAAACTGTTTTTT,CASSREQGNNEKLFF
TRBJ1-6,NA,TRBV2,NA,TGTGCCAGCAGAGTGGAGTTCCTCTATAATTCACCCCTCCACTTT,CASRVEFLYNSPLHF
TRBJ2-6,NA,TRBV6-5,NA,TGTGCCAGCAGTTCAGGGTTCTCTGGGGCCAACGTCCTGACTTTC,CASSSGFSGANVLTF
TRBJ1-4,TRBD1,TRBV4-3,NA,TGCGCCAGCAGCCAAGGGGACAGAATGGGTGAAAAACTGTTTTTT,CASSQGDRMGEKLFF
TRBJ2-7,NA,TRBV2,NA,TGTGCCACACGGACAGACTCCCAGGACGAGCAGTACTTC,CATRTDSQDEQYF
TRBJ1-2,TRBD1,TRBV5-1,NA,TGCGCCAGCAGATGGGATGACAGGGTGGACGGCTACACCTTC,CASRWDDRVDGYTF
TRBJ2-5,NA,TRBV11-2,NA,TGTGCCAGCAGCTTGGGTACCGAGACCCAGTACTTC,CASSLGTETQYF
TRBJ1-6,NA,TRBV5-6,NA,TGTGCCAGCAGCTTGGGGTATAATTCACCCCTCCACTTT,CASSLGYNSPLHF
TRBJ2-7,NA,TRBV2,NA,TGTGCCAGCAGGAACTACGAGCAGTACTTC,CASRNYEQYF
TRBJ1-6,TRBD1,TRBV27,NA,TGTGCCAGCCGGCAGGGGGTCTCCTATAATTCACCCCTCCACTTT,CASRQGVSYNSPLHF
TRBJ2-2,NA,TRBV5-6,once,TGTGCCAGCAGCTTGCGGGATATCGGGGCCACCGGGGAGCTGTTTTTT,CASSLRDIGATGELFF
TRBJ2-1,TRBD1,TRBV29-1,few,TGCAGCGTTGGAGGGACAGGGGACCTCAGAAAGCAGTTCTTC,CSVGGTGDLRKQFF
TRBJ2-2,NA,TRBV29-1,few,TGCAGCGTGGAGCCGGGACACGGGAGTGGAACCGGGGAGCTGTTTTTT,CSVEPGHGSGTGELFF
TRBJ2-6,NA,TRBV2,NA,TGTGCCAGCACCCGTCGAGGAGGGGCCAACGTCCTGACTTTC,CASTRRGGANVLTF
TRBJ1-5,TRBD1,TRBV30,NA,TGTGCCTGGAGAGGACAGGGCAATCAGCCCCAGCATTTT,CAWRGQGNQPQHF
TRBJ2-2,TRBD2,TRBV2,NA,TGTGCCAGCAGAGGACTAGCGGGTGGCACCGGGGAGCTGTTTTTT,CASRGLAGGTGELFF
TRBJ1-6,TRBD1,TRBV9,few,TGTGCCAGCACCACAGGACAGGGGGCGCCCTATAATTCACCCCTCCACTTT,CASTTGQGAPYNSPLHF
TRBJ2-7,TRBD2,TRBV30,NA,TGTGCCTGGAGTCAGTTAAGGTCGGGGGGCTCCTACGAGCAGTACTTC,CAWSQLRSGGSYEQYF
TRBJ1-1,NA,TRBV14,NA,TGTGCCAGCAGCCAAGGGCTAGTCAGTTATCGGAACACTGAAGCTTTCTTT,CASSQGLVSYRNTEAFF
TRBJ2-7,NA,TRBV30,NA,TGTGCCTGGAGTGTAACAGGGAGATCCTACGAGCAGTACTTC,CAWSVTGRSYEQYF
TRBJ2-1,TRBD2,TRBV29-1,few,TGCAGCGTTGGAGGTGGACTAGCGGGGGGATGGTCCTACAATGAGCAGTTCTTC,CSVGGGLAGGWSYNEQFF
TRBJ2-5,NA,TRBV4-3,NA,TGCGCCAGCAGCCAAGGAGTTACCCAAGCAACCCAGTACTTC,CASSQGVTQATQYF
TRBJ2-7,TRBD1,TRBV5-6,NA,TGTGCCAGCAGCTTTACCGGGACAGGGCGCGTCGAGCAGTACTTC,CASSFTGTGRVEQYF
TRBJ2-5,NA,TRBV7-2,NA,TGTGCCAGCAAGACGCGGGTCCAAGAGACCCAGTACTTC,CASKTRVQETQYF
TRBJ2-5,NA,TRBV11-2,NA,TGTGCCAGCAGCTTTCAGGAGACCCAGTACTTC,CASSFQETQYF
TRBJ1-2,TRBD1,TRBV29-1,once,TGCAGCGTTGAAGCGAAGGGGGCACGGGGCTACACCTTC,CSVEAKGARGYTF
TRBJ2-7,NA,TRBV7-3,NA,TGTGCCAGCAGCCCGGACAGGGAGGGCGAGCAGTACTTC,CASSPDREGEQYF
TRBJ2-7,NA,TRBV7-2,NA,TGTGCCAGCAGCTTACAGCGAGGGGGACCGTACGAGCAGTACTTC,CASSLQRGGPYEQYF
TRBJ1-6,NA,TRBV30,NA,TGTGCCTGGAGTATCTCCAGGACGGGTAATTCACCCCTCCACTTT,CAWSISRTGNSPLHF
TRBJ2-3,NA,TRBV5-1,NA,TGCGCCAGCAGCTTCTTTCAGTGGCAGGCGGCTCCAGATACGCAGTATTTT,CASSFFQWQAAPDTQYF
TRBJ1-1,NA,TRBV30,NA,TGTGCCTGGAATCGACAGATAGAAGCTTTCTTT,CAWNRQIEAFF
TRBJ2-1,NA,TRBV30,NA,TGTGCCTGGAGTGTCTTCCGGCGGCCTGAGCAGTTCTTC,CAWSVFRRPEQFF
TRBJ1-4,TRBD1,TRBV19,NA,TGTGCCAGTAGTGTCGGACAGGGGGAAAAACTGTTTTTT,CASSVGQGEKLFF
TRBJ1-6,NA,TRBV7-2,few,TGTGCCAGCAGCTTACAACAGGGAGTGGATTCACCCCTCCACTTT,CASSLQQGVDSPLHF
TRBJ2-3,NA,TRBV7-9,NA,TGTGCCAGCAGCTTACGGGGGGCTGGAGATACGCAGTATTTT,CASSLRGAGDTQYF
TRBJ1-1,TRBD1,TRBV7-9,NA,TGTGCCAGCAGCTTAAGACAGGGAGAAAGGAGCACTGAAGCTTTCTTT,CASSLRQGERSTEAFF
TRBJ2-5,NA,TRBV18,once,TGTGCCAGCTCACCACGCAGGGAGCAAGAGACCCAGTACTTC,CASSPRREQETQYF
TRBJ1-2,TRBD1,TRBV19,NA,TGTGCCAGTAGACTATCTGGACAGGGGGGTCTGCTAAACTATGGCTACACCTTC,CASRLSGQGGLLNYGYTF
TRBJ2-2,TRBD1,TRBV19,NA,TGTGCCAGTAGTCTACAGGGGGCCGGGGAGCTGTTTTTT,CASSLQGAGELFF
TRBJ1-1,NA,TRBV7-9,NA,TGTGCCAGCAGCCCGAGGGACCAAGGGAACACTGAAGCTTTCTTT,CASSPRDQGNTEAFF
TRBJ2-1,TRBD2,TRBV29-1,few,TGCAGCGTAGGCCGAGCGGGGGGACTCTACAATGAGCAGTTCTTC,CSVGRAGGLYNEQFF